A single sample is the source of the 21 T cell receptor beta chains below, sequenced in a study of blood T cell repertoires in COVID-19. Only in-frame clones appear in the TCRdb table, and some are missing; sequencing was by immunoSEQ multiplex PCR. The top ten clones hold 7.8% of a sample with about 530,000 clones, approximately 91% of them seen once. The sequencing sample was made of peripheral blood. These receptors all come from a woman aged 45-59 years with COVID-19, enrolled during active disease.

The rearrangement joins TRBV9 to TRBJ1-1; 8 bases line up with TRBD1. V lost 3 bases to trimming and J lost 8 bases; unmatched junction nucleotides: 9. CDR1 is SGDLS, CDR2 YYNGEE, per germline. CDR3 length: 14 amino acids. This chain's CDR3 is CASSGGDRPAEAFF. The DNA for the CDR3 is TGTGCCAGCAGCGGGGGGGACAGGCCCGCCGAAGCTTTCTTT.

The genes are TRBV11-2 and TRBJ2-1; weak D call: TRBD1 (5 bases). The germline V gene has CDR1 SGHAT and CDR2 FQNNGV. Trimming cost V 3 bases and J 8 bases, with 8 bases left between them. CDR3 length equals 12 residues. The CDR3 region is CASSLQGDEQFF. The CDR3 region has the DNA TGTGCCAGCAGCTTGCAGGGTGATGAGCAGTTCTTC.

The V and J genes are TRBV21-1 and TRBJ1-2; TRBD1 is the table's D call, not checked against the DNA. TRBV21-1 is annotated as a pseudogene. This CDR3 spans 17 amino acids. This CDR3 reads CASSIGDSLFPLYGYTF. CDR3 in DNA: TGTGCCAGCAGCATAGGGGACAGCCTCTTCCCCCTCTATGGCTACACCTTC.

The chain links TRBV19 to TRBJ2-3; tentatively, D is TRBD2 (6 bases). This CDR3 contains 14 residues. The V and J ends lost 2 bases and 10 bases respectively, with 16 bases between them. Germline CDR1 and CDR2: LNHDA and SQIVND (reference sequence). The CDR3 region is CASSIQGAGRSQYF. CDR3 in DNA: TGTGCCAGTAGTATACAGGGTGCGGGGCGGTCGCAGTATTTT.

The rearrangement joins TRBV6-6 to TRBJ2-7, with 7 bases lining up with TRBD1. The CDR3 sequence is 14 residues long. Trimming cost V 3 bases and J 2 bases; bases outside gene matches: 4. From germline, CDR1 is MNHNY and CDR2 SVGAGI (reference sequence). In nucleotides, the CDR3 is TGTGCCAGCAGTTATCAGGGGGTCCCCTACGAGCAGTACTTC. It specifies CASSYQGVPYEQYF.

This clone came up once. J is TRBJ2-6 and V is TRBV5-1; perhaps TRBD1 as D (6 bases). The CDR3 contains 16 residues. The ends were cut back, 4 bases at V and 0 bases at J, with 11 bases in the middle. Germline CDR1 and CDR2: SGHRS and YFSETQ. The CDR3 nucleotides read TGCGCCAGCAGCCTCACAGGGATCTCTGGGGCCAACGTCCTGACTTTC. Translated, it gives CASSLTGISGANVLTF.

Remarks on this clone: The same CDR3 also results from other DNA sequences found in this sample. The genes are TRBV7-9 and TRBJ1-5, with D possibly matching TRBD1 (6 bases). Germline V gene data show CDR1 as SEHNR and CDR2 as FQNEAQ (reference sequence). The CDR3 sequence is 14 residues long. Deletions cut 5 bases from V and 3 bases from J, with 11 bases between. This CDR3 reads CASSLDSSNQPQHF. The CDR3 DNA is TGTGCCAGCAGCCTGGACAGCTCCAATCAGCCCCAGCATTTT.

The rearrangement uses TRBV5-1 and TRBJ2-3; D may be TRBD1 (5 bases). Germline V gene sequence: CDR1 SGHRS, CDR2 YFSETQ. Between the trimmed V and J ends, which lost 3 bases and 2 bases, there was a span of 19 bases. The CDR3 is 17 amino acids. CDR3 sequence: CASSSPLGRALTDTQYF. CDR3 coding DNA: TGCGCCAGCAGCTCCCCTCTAGGCAGGGCCCTCACAGATACGCAGTATTTT.

J is TRBJ2-7 and V is TRBV5-1; 8 bases are shared with TRBD2. V lost 0 bases and J lost 7; bases outside the gene matches: 12. The CDR3 runs to 16 residues. Germline CDR1 and CDR2: SGHRS and YFSETQ. The CDR3 DNA follows: TGCGCCAGCAGCTTGGCGAGGCCCGGGGGGGCAAAGGAGCAGTACTTC. Protein: CASSLARPGGAKEQYF. Looking up the rest from reference TRBV5-1 and TRBJ2-7 gives the full variable domain: KAGVTQTPRYLIKTRGQQVTLSCSPISGHRSVSWYQQTPGQGLQFLFEYFSETQRNKGNFPGRFSGRQFSNSRSEMNVSTLELGDSALYLCASSLARPGGAKEQYFGPGTRLTVT.

This sequence joins TRBV6-5 and TRBJ2-2; 7 bases fit TRBD1. The germline gives CDR1 MNHEY, CDR2 SVGAGI. V lost 9 bases, J lost 2 bases, and 6 bases stayed unmatched. The CDR3 consists of 14 residues. The chain's CDR3 is CASSWDRNTGELFF. CDR3 coding DNA: TGTGCCAGTAGCTGGGACAGAAACACCGGGGAGCTGTTTTTT.

The chain employs TRBV30 and TRBJ2-1, with a weak D call TRBD1 (6 bases). The CDR3 sequence is 15 residues long. Germline CDR1 GTSNPN, CDR2 SVGIG (reference sequence). V lost 1 base to trimming and J lost 4 bases, with 14 bases between them. DNA of the CDR3: TGTGCCTGGAGTGGAGGGACATCGAGATACAATGAGCAGTTCTTC. Residues: CAWSGGTSRYNEQFF.

The gene calls are TRBV18 and TRBJ1-3; D uncertain. Trimming cost V 2 bases and J 4 bases, with 15 bases left between them. There are 16 residues in the CDR3. The V gene's germline CDR1 is KGHSH and CDR2 LQKENI. This CDR3 is CASSPSDSQLGNTIYF. The CDR3 DNA follows: TGTGCCAGCTCACCAAGTGATTCACAATTGGGAAACACCATATATTTT.

The rearrangement links TRBV19 to TRBJ1-2; TRBD1 aligns across 7 bases. Trimming removed 5 bases from V and 8 bases from J; junction bases left unmatched: 8. Germline CDR1 reads LNHDA; CDR2 reads SQIVND (reference sequence). This CDR3 region has 13 residues. CDR3 DNA sequence: TGTGCCAGTAGTGTGACAGGGACTGGAGGCTACACCTTC. This gives the protein CASSVTGTGGYTF.

The chain is built from TRBV19 and TRBJ2-3, with TRBD2 matching over 7 bases. The V gene's germline CDR1 is LNHDA and CDR2 SQIVND (reference sequence). CDR3 size: 14 residues. V was pared by 5 bases and J by 3 bases, with 5 bases of the junction left unmatched. CDR3 sequence reads: CASSEPLATDTQYF. The CDR3 DNA sequence: TGTGCCAGTAGTGAACCACTAGCGACAGATACGCAGTATTTT.

V gene TRBV2 combines with J gene TRBJ2-3; D unresolved. In germline, CDR1 is SNHLY, CDR2 FYNNEI. The CDR3 totals 14 residues. With 2 bases removed from V and 4 bases from J, the gap between germline ends came to 10 bases. The CDR3 DNA reads as TGTGCCAGCAGTGAACGCCTTCGAGCAGATACGCAGTATTTT. Protein product: CASSERLRADTQYF.

The J gene is TRBJ1-1, the V gene TRBV6-1, with TRBD1 matching 9 bases. The CDR3 loop spans 14 amino acids. Trimming cost V 3 bases and J 5 bases; bases outside gene matches: 4. The germline V gene has CDR1 MNHNS and CDR2 SASEGT. The CDR3 sequence: CASSEGQGITEAFF. In DNA, the CDR3 is TGTGCCAGCAGTGAGGGACAGGGTATAACTGAAGCTTTCTTT.

As DNA, the CDR3 is TGTGCCAGCTCCACCTTGAGGGATCCTGCCAACTATGGCTACACCTTC. Translation: CASSTLRDPANYGYTF. The chain couples TRBV18 to TRBJ1-2, with no clear D. Germline CDR1 KGHSH, CDR2 LQKENI. The V end lost 6 bases, the J end lost 2 bases, and 19 bases lay between the germline ends. This CDR3 spans 16 amino acids.

The chain couples TRBV28 to TRBJ1-2; 8 positions agree with TRBD1. Germline values: CDR1 MDHEN, CDR2 SYDVKM. The CDR3 covers 14 residues. The trim removed 3 bases at V and 8 bases at J, leaving 8 bases unmatched. CDR3 amino acids: CASSFYGQGRGYTF. CDR3 coding DNA: TGTGCCAGCAGTTTCTATGGACAGGGAAGAGGCTACACCTTC.

This clone has only one observation. The CDR3 spells CASSGTSLSYNEQFF. CDR3 sequence (DNA): TGTGCCAGCAGCGGGACTAGCCTCTCCTACAATGAGCAGTTCTTC. The V call is TRBV21-1, the J call TRBJ2-1; TRBD2, the table's D call, was not compared with the DNA. TRBV21-1 constitutes a pseudogene. The CDR3 sequence is 15 residues long.

On this clone itself: The same CDR3 can be traced to other DNA sequences in this sample. The rearrangement joins TRBV18 to TRBJ1-2, with D possibly matching TRBD1 (5 bases). The CDR3 runs 13 residues. The germline CDR1 and CDR2 sequences are KGHSH and LQKENI. Trimming took off 1 base at V and 5 bases at J, with 8 bases between the two ends. CDR3 nucleotide sequence: TGTGCCAGCTCACCACAGGAGGGGTATGGCTACACCTTC. This translates into CASSPQEGYGYTF.

This chain joins TRBV6-1 and TRBJ2-3; possible D gene TRBD2, 5 bases. The CDR3 has 17 residues. Trimming cost V 1 base and J 4 bases, with 18 bases left between them. The germline V gene has CDR1 MNHNS and CDR2 SASEGT. The CDR3 DNA reads TGTGCCAGCAGTGAAGTAGTGAGGGAAAGGTGGGCAGATACGCAGTATTTT. It encodes CASSEVVRERWADTQYF.